This T cell receptor beta chain comes out of a study of patients and donors after allogeneic stem cell transplantation. In its sample, this clonotype was seen many times. Trimming at V came to 6 bases and at J to 5 bases, leaving 15 bases not matched to a gene. The CDR3 spans 15 residues. Germline-derived CDR1 and CDR2 are SQVTM and ANQGSEA. TCRdb re-derived calls from the RT-PCR reads in MiXCR, one entry per CDR3 protein. The table lists more than 55,000 distinct CDR3 sequences, approximately 12% of them singletons. The chain recombines TRBV29-1 with TRBJ1-2, with TRBD1 identical over 7 bases. The TCR comes from a human donor who was either an allogeneic HSCT recipient or a stem cell or donor lymphocyte infusion donor (not recorded which). It is not recorded whose cells these are; they may come from a transplant donor. Sequencing was done on a sample of blood, either unsorted or a sorted T cell fraction (not recorded which). The DNA for the CDR3 is TGCAGCGTCGAGCCTGTCGACAGGGCGGTTTATGGCTACACCTTC. Translation gives CSVEPVDRAVYGYTF.